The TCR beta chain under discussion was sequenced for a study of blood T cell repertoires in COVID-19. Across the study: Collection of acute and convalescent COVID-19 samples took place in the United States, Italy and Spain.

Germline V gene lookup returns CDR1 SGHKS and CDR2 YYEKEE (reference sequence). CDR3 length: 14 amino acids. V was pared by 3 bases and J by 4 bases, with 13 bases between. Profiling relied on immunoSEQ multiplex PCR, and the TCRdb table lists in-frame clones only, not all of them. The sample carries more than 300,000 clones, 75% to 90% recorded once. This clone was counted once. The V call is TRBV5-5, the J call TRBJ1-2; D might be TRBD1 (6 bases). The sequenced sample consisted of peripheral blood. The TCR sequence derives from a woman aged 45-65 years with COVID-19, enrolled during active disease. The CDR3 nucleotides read TGTGCCAGCAGCTCTATAGACAGGAGCTATGGCTACACCTTC. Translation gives CASSSIDRSYGYTF.